One and the same sample provided the 21 T cell receptor beta chains below, sequenced in a study of beta chain features in type 1 diabetes. The authors reverse transcribed all of the isolated RNA, so sequencing captured expressed TCRB transcripts. Clones were sequenced by immunoSEQ multiplex PCR, and TCRdb holds only the in-frame ones, with some missing. Among about 330,000 clones listed, more than 9.5% were seen once. The sample comprised naive CD4+ T cells from blood. The receptor set was obtained from a woman between 25 and 40 years old in good health.

This clone has a handful of counts. J is TRBJ2-7 and V is TRBV28; 8 bases line up with TRBD1. Germline trimming cut 3 bases from V and 5 bases from J; bases unmatched to any gene: 6. The CDR3 contains 14 residues. Germline V gene data show CDR1 as MDHEN and CDR2 as SYDVKM. The CDR3 DNA reads as TGTGCCAGCAGTTTGGGACAGGTCCCCAACGAGCAGTACTTC. Its protein is CASSLGQVPNEQYF.

The chain combines TRBV7-2 with TRBJ1-2; D unclear. Germline values: CDR1 SGHTA, CDR2 FQGNSA. V lost 5 bases, J lost 6 bases, and 13 bases lay in between. This CDR3 spans 13 amino acids. Written as DNA, the CDR3 is TGTGCCAGCAGCCCCTTAGTGAACCATGGCTACACCTTC. Translating gives CASSPLVNHGYTF.

This clone was counted only a few times. The rearrangement joins TRBV10-3 to TRBJ2-3; D possibly corresponds to TRBD1 (5 bases). The V gene lost 11 bases and the J gene lost 2 bases, with 11 bases spanning the gap. The CDR3 runs 12 residues. Germline CDR1 ENHRY, CDR2 SYGVKD. The CDR3 DNA reads TGTGCCGCCAGGGAAGACACAGATACGCAGTATTTT. As protein: CAAREDTDTQYF.

V and J are TRBV5-8 and TRBJ2-1; maybe TRBD2 (6 bases). This CDR3 has 16 residues. Germline V lookup: CDR1 SGHTS, CDR2 YDEGEE. V was pared by 0 bases and J by 6 bases, with 16 bases between. This CDR3 is CASSLAHSGVANEQFF. The CDR3 coding sequence is TGTGCCAGCAGCTTGGCCCATTCGGGAGTCGCCAATGAGCAGTTCTTC.

This clone was seen only a few times. The V and J genes are TRBV25-1 and TRBJ2-1; 10 nucleotides align to TRBD2. Germline lookup yields CDR1 MGHDK and CDR2 SYGVNS. J lost 4 bases, V lost 3 bases, and 3 bases had no gene match. The CDR3 extends over 15 amino acids. Written as DNA, the CDR3 is TGTGCCAGCAGTGAGAGTAGCGGGGGGTACAATGAGCAGTTCTTC. It specifies CASSESSGGYNEQFF.

This clone has only a few counts. V usage is TRBV2 and J usage is TRBJ1-5, with 8 positions matching TRBD1. The germline V gene has CDR1 SNHLY and CDR2 FYNNEI. With 5 bases clipped from V and 4 bases from J, the junction kept 1 base outside the gene matches. CDR3 size: 13 residues. The CDR3 region has the DNA TGTGCCAGCAGTAACAGGGGGAATCAGCCCCAGCATTTT. The encoded protein is CASSNRGNQPQHF.

The V gene is TRBV4-1, the J gene TRBJ2-5, with 8 bases identical to TRBD1. The CDR3 totals 15 residues. CDR1 and CDR2 (germline): MGHRA, YSYEKL. Trimming cost V 4 bases and J 1 base; bases outside gene matches: 5. For the CDR3, the DNA is TGCGCCAGCAGCCCGGGACAGGACATCCAAGAGACCCAGTACTTC. This encodes CASSPGQDIQETQYF.

This clone was observed once. The chain carries TRBV5-4 and TRBJ2-1; TRBD2 is a possible D gene (5 bases). The CDR3 contains 16 residues. CDR1 and CDR2 from the germline V gene are SGHNT and YYREEE (reference sequence). The germline V and J ends were trimmed by 1 base and 0 bases, with 11 bases remaining between them. This chain's CDR3 is CASSLPSGSSYNEQFF. DNA for the CDR3: TGTGCCAGCAGCTTGCCTAGTGGGAGCTCCTACAATGAGCAGTTCTTC.

This clone was recorded a few times. The V and J genes are TRBV5-1 and TRBJ1-1; 8 bases are a match to TRBD1. CDR1 and CDR2 from the germline V gene are SGHRS and YFSETQ. V dropped 3 bases and J dropped 8; count of bases not matched to a gene: 3. The CDR3 runs 12 residues. The CDR3 reads CASSWTGTEAFF. CDR3 coding DNA: TGCGCCAGCAGCTGGACAGGGACCGAAGCTTTCTTT.

There are a few counts of this clone. The gene calls are TRBV7-3 and TRBJ2-5; TRBD2 is a possible D gene (5 bases). Trimming left V 2 bases short and J 3 bases short, with 13 bases between. CDR3 size: 15 residues. Germline V gene lookup returns CDR1 SGHTA and CDR2 FQGTGA. The CDR3 region is CASSLGLAGEETQYF. CDR3 DNA sequence: TGTGCCAGCAGCTTAGGCCTAGCAGGTGAAGAGACCCAGTACTTC.

In its sample, this clone was seen a few times. The rearrangement joins TRBV29-1 to TRBJ2-7, with 10 bases that match TRBD1. V was clipped by 7 bases and J by 4 bases; unmatched bases: 10. Germline V lookup: CDR1 SQVTM, CDR2 ANQGSEA. The CDR3 covers 14 residues. The CDR3 DNA sequence: TGCAGCGCAGCCAGGGACAGGGGTTTTTACGAGCAGTACTTC. Translating it yields CSAARDRGFYEQYF.

The V call is TRBV18, the J call TRBJ2-7, with a tentative D call TRBD1 (6 bases). Between the trimmed V and J ends, which lost 6 bases and 0 bases, there was a span of 9 bases. The length of the CDR3 is 13 residues. Germline CDR1 KGHSH, CDR2 LQKENI. CDR3 nucleotides: TGTGCCAGCTCCCCGGACAGCTCCTACGAGCAGTACTTC. Amino acids: CASSPDSSYEQYF.

V is TRBV18 and J is TRBJ1-2, with 8 bases aligning to TRBD1. V gave up 3 bases and J gave up 8 bases; unmatched junction bases: 8. Looked up from germline, CDR1 is KGHSH and CDR2 is LQKENI. The CDR3 is 14 residues long. The CDR3 nucleotides read TGTGCCAGCTCACCCCCCTCAGGGGGCGGCGGCTACACCTTC. Amino acids: CASSPPSGGGGYTF. The full variable domain, rest sourced from reference TRBV18 and TRBJ1-2, is NAGVMQNPRHLVRRRGQEARLRCSPMKGHSHVYWYRQLPEEGLKFMVYLQKENIIDESGMPKERFSAEFPKEGPSILRIQQVVRGDSAAYFCASSPPSGGGGYTFGSGTRLTVV.

The chain is built from TRBV7-9 and TRBJ1-1, with TRBD1 matching over 9 bases. V dropped 1 base and J dropped 1; count of bases not matched to a gene: 10. Germline CDR1 SEHNR, CDR2 FQNEAQ (reference sequence). The CDR3 contains 18 residues. The CDR3 sequence is CASSLGVLDRGPNTEAFF. The CDR3, as DNA: TGTGCCAGCAGCTTAGGAGTACTGGACAGGGGACCGAACACTGAAGCTTTCTTT.

V and J are TRBV9 and TRBJ2-1; D call uncertain. Germline CDR1 SGDLS, CDR2 YYNGEE. The CDR3 length is 15 residues. Deletions cut 4 bases from V and 5 bases from J, with 16 bases between. The CDR3 DNA reads TGTGCCAGCAGCCCTCGTTCGTTAGCCCACAATGAGCAGTTCTTC. Protein: CASSPRSLAHNEQFF.

The rearrangement joins TRBV19 to TRBJ2-1, with 9 bases fitting TRBD2. CDR3 length: 16 amino acids. Per the germline V gene, CDR1 is LNHDA and CDR2 is SQIVND (reference sequence). After removal of 1 base from V and 4 bases from J, the junction contained 5 bases not matched to a gene. The CDR3 here is CASSIGGTSRYNEQFF. CDR3 DNA: TGTGCCAGTAGTATAGGTGGGACTAGCAGATACAATGAGCAGTTCTTC.

CDR3 bases: TGTGCCATCCAGCAGGCAGACCTAGCCAAAAACATTCAGTACTTC. Its protein is CAIQQADLAKNIQYF. The genes are TRBV28 and TRBJ2-4; D gene unclear. The CDR3 length is 15 residues. The V end was cut by 10 bases, the J end by 0 bases, with 16 bases between. The V gene's germline CDR1 is MDHEN and CDR2 SYDVKM.

The chain recombines TRBV4-3 with TRBJ2-5; D is unresolved. V was pared by 2 bases and J by 2 bases, with 9 bases between. This CDR3 spans 14 amino acids. Germline loops: CDR1 LGHNA, CDR2 YSLEER. The CDR3 reads CASSQRGGQETQYF. DNA of the CDR3: TGCGCCAGCAGCCAAAGAGGCGGTCAAGAGACCCAGTACTTC.

V gene TRBV23-1 combines with J gene TRBJ1-3, with TRBD1 matching over 9 bases. TRBV23-1 is annotated as an ORF whose role is uncertain. V was clipped by 1 base and J by 4 bases; unmatched bases: 5. This CDR3 region has 16 residues. CDR3: CASSQWAGTGGNTIYF. CDR3 sequence (DNA): TGCGCCAGCAGTCAATGGGCCGGGACAGGGGGAAACACCATATATTTT.

The chain carries TRBV6-5 and TRBJ2-7; 9 positions agree with TRBD2. The CDR3 totals 15 residues. With 0 bases clipped from V and 2 bases from J, the junction kept 2 bases outside the gene matches. From germline, CDR1 is MNHEY and CDR2 SVGAGI. The CDR3 loop reads CASSYSSGGPYEQYF. The CDR3 DNA reads TGTGCCAGCAGTTACTCGAGCGGGGGGCCCTACGAGCAGTACTTC.

The chain carries TRBV6-5 and TRBJ1-2, with D possibly TRBD1 on 5 matching bases. Trimming shortened V by 8 bases and J by 4 bases, and 14 bases separated the two germline ends. Germline V lookup: CDR1 MNHEY, CDR2 SVGAGI. CDR3 length: 13 amino acids. The CDR3 region has the DNA TGTGCCAGCTGGGGGGGGATCGTCTATGGCTACACCTTC. It translates to CASWGGIVYGYTF.